Listed here are 8 T cell receptor beta chains from one sample, sequenced in a study of T cell responses to AZD1222 COVID-19 vaccine. Assay: immunoSEQ multiplex PCR; the TCRdb copy retains only in-frame clones and omits some. The sample records roughly 70,000 clones, 79% being singletons. Sequenced here: peripheral blood, sampled on day 0 of MenACWY control vaccination. The receptors were sampled from an adult in good health.

The gene calls are TRBV12-3 or TRBV12-4 and TRBJ2-3; D call uncertain. There are 13 residues in the CDR3. Deletions cut 4 bases from V and 3 bases from J, with 8 bases between. The CDR3 protein is CASSSPATDTQYF. CDR3 bases: TGTGCCAGCAGTTCGCCAGCAACAGATACGCAGTATTTT.

V is TRBV7-3 and J is TRBJ2-2; TRBD1 is a possible D gene (6 bases). CDR1 and CDR2 (germline): SGHTA, FQGTGA. The CDR3 loop spans 16 amino acids. The ends were cut back, 5 bases at V and 1 base at J, with 14 bases in the middle. This chain's CDR3 is CASSPSGTKNTGELFF. The CDR3, as DNA: TGTGCCAGCAGCCCAAGTGGGACAAAGAACACCGGGGAGCTGTTTTTT.

CDR3 DNA: TGTGCCAGCAGTTACGAGTACGAGCAGTACTTC. Translated: CASSYEYEQYF. V is TRBV6-2 or TRBV6-3 and J is TRBJ2-7; D not certain. The ends were cut back, 2 bases at V and 4 bases at J, with 3 bases in the middle. CDR1 is MNHEY and CDR2 is SVGEGT in the germline V gene. CDR3 length: 11 amino acids.

This chain connects TRBV7-2 to TRBJ2-3; 7 nucleotides align to TRBD2. This CDR3 comprises 15 residues. Germline CDR1 is SGHTA and CDR2 is FQGNSA. After removal of 1 base from V and 0 bases from J, the junction contained 1 base not matched to a gene. CDR3 nucleotide sequence: TGTGCCAGCAGCTTAGTCGGGGGGAGCACAGATACGCAGTATTTT. Translated: CASSLVGGSTDTQYF.

J is TRBJ2-3 and V is TRBV7-6; 14 bases line up with TRBD2. The J segment lost 1 base and the V segment lost 1 base, leaving 4 bases of the junction unmatched. CDR1 is SGHVS and CDR2 is FNYEAQ in the germline V gene. This CDR3 is built from 18 residues. The CDR3 nucleotides are TGTGCCAGCAGCTTAGGGGGGACTAGCGGGAGACGCACAGATACGCAGTATTTT. Its translation is CASSLGGTSGRRTDTQYF.

The chain carries TRBV6-1 and TRBJ1-1; D call uncertain. CDR3 size: 13 residues. Trimming stripped 1 base from V and 1 base from J, with 4 bases between. Germline assignment: CDR1 MNHNS and CDR2 SASEGT. The CDR3: CASSEGRNTEAFF. CDR3 nucleotide sequence: TGTGCCAGCAGTGAAGGACGGAACACTGAAGCTTTCTTT.

The J gene is TRBJ1-2, the V gene TRBV7-8, with 9 bases matching TRBD1. CDR1 and CDR2 (germline): SGHVS, FQNEAQ. With V trimmed by 5 bases and J by 7 bases, 5 bases remained unmatched. This CDR3 spans 13 amino acids. The CDR3 coding sequence is TGTGCCAGCAGCACGGACAGGGGCGGTGGCTACACCTTC. Protein: CASSTDRGGGYTF. Full variable domain (outside the CDR3, taken from reference TRBV7-8 and TRBJ1-2): GAGVSQSPRYKVAKRGQDVALRCDPISGHVSLFWYQQALGQGPEFLTYFQNEAQLDKSGLPSDRFFAERPEGSVSTLKIQRTQQEDSAVYLCASSTDRGGGYTFGSGTRLTVV.

This clone was found a few times. The sample has other DNA sequences that encode this CDR3 too. The V gene is TRBV5-4, the J gene TRBJ2-5; D is uncertain. From germline, CDR1 is SGHNT and CDR2 YYREEE (reference sequence). The ends were cut back, 0 bases at V and 4 bases at J, with 7 bases in the middle. The CDR3 has 13 residues. The CDR3 nucleotides read TGTGCCAGCAGCTTGGTTCCTGTAGAGACCCAGTACTTC. The encoded protein is CASSLVPVETQYF. The full variable domain, with the rest looked up from reference TRBV5-4 and TRBJ2-5, is ETGVTQSPTHLIKTRGQQVTLRCSSQSGHNTVSWYQQALGQGPQFIFQYYREEENGRGNFPPRFSGLQFPNYSSELNVNALELDDSALYLCASSLVPVETQYFGPGTRLLVL.